The entry that follows covers one TCR beta chain sequence. The antigen this receptor binds is unknown. Qualities for individual bases were not recorded, and no much larger clone is one base off. V loses 4 bases of germline sequence and J loses 0 bases, and the interval between the two ends is 14 bases. Reading from cysteine to phenylalanine, the CDR3 counts 16 amino acids. Left in the record is the CDR3 DNA by itself, 48 bases read in frame from the first base. CDR1 SGHRS and CDR2 YFSETQ are derived from the germline V gene. The record originates from a study of graft-versus-host responses after intestinal transplantation (dated by TCRdb to about 2021). At the level of the whole study: Multivisceral, liver-intestinal, or isolated intestinal transplants were received by the recipients. All recipients received anti-thymocyte globulin induction followed by maintenance tacrolimus and steroids for roughly 3 years. After intestinal transplantation, graft-versus-host and host-versus-graft alloreactive T cell clones were followed in the graft, circulation and bone marrow using bulk TCR-beta CDR3 sequencing. Alloreactive clones were identified by sequencing pre-transplant mixed lymphocyte reaction products and comparing them with unstimulated pre-transplant donor and recipient T cells. The cohort enrolled roughly 25 intestinal transplant recipients including one retransplant, and a few patients lacking pretransplant specimens were excluded. A peak of at least 4% donor T cells among recipient peripheral blood mononuclear cells was the definition used for donor T cell macrochimerism. Samples from a few later patients were sequenced in-house on an Illumina MiSeq with MiXCR processing rather than by the commercial service.

The meaning of the sample's time point label: cells obtained before transplantation from donor or recipient. CD3+CD4+ and CD3+CD8+ populations were FACS-sorted from unstimulated pre-transplant donor and recipient cells taken from spleen or lymph nodes. The method was the immunoSEQ multiplex PCR assay. For most patients, genomic DNA was isolated with the Qiagen DNeasy Blood and Tissue Kit and shipped frozen to Adaptive Biotechnologies for TCR sequencing. High-throughput TCR-beta CDR3 sequencing of genomic DNA from most patients was performed by Adaptive Biotechnologies. The authors processed their data as follows. Adaptive's ImmunoSEQ software supplied the TCR sequencing data for 15 to 20 patients, while MiXCR and VDJtools were used to process a few other patients. To correct CD4 versus CD8 sorting errors, any sequence found in both subsets at a frequency ratio below 5:1 was removed. CDR3 nucleotide sequences shared between donor and recipient were removed because their origin could not be assigned. Alloreactive clones required at least 2-fold expansion over unstimulated cells and minimum CFSE-low frequency of 0.002% (template counts) or 0.001% (read counts). A clone was considered mappable if detected in the sequenced pre-transplant spleen, lymph node, or MLR CFSE-low populations of the donor or recipient. The cumulative frequency of alloreactive clones was calculated as a percentage of all sequences, weighted by copy number. TCRdb mirrors the immuneACCESS table, restricted to in-frame sequences. Some clones are absent from its copies; in checked studies, under half trace to an unresolved V gene, and the reason for the others is unknown. The V and J calls and clone size were taken over from that table, and D and trimming were inferred from the DNA. The sample includes about 120,000 clones, with just under 95% observed a single time. Clones ranked in the top ten supply 1% to 1.5% of the sample.

What the work shows at the level of the full study, not this receptor alone: Early after transplant, peak levels of circulating GvH clones were associated with declines in HvG clones. GvH clones were found in recipient bone marrow, and some of the GvH clones appeared earlier in ileal mucosa or blood, which is consistent with an intestinal mucosal origin. The conclusions were limited by the relatively low number and heterogeneity of the intestinal transplant patients. High GvH to HvG T cell clonal ratios were observed in the allografts of patients with donor T cell macrochimerism.

The rearranged segments are TRBV5-1 and TRBJ2-1; the D gene lacks a confident call. The sequence derives from a human donor who was the organ donor for an intestinal transplant. The sample in question was unstimulated CD8+ T cells sorted from spleen or lymph node cells, obtained before transplant. The CDR3 has the sequence CASSPLGESSYNEQFF. Here is the DNA: TGCGCCAGCAGCCCCCTTGGCGAGAGCTCCTACAATGAGCAGTTCTTC. Full variable domain (CDR3 extended with the reference TRBV5-1 and TRBJ2-1 proteins): KAGVTQTPRYLIKTRGQQVTLSCSPISGHRSVSWYQQTPGQGLQFLFEYFSETQRNKGNFPGRFSGRQFSNSRSEMNVSTLELGDSALYLCASSPLGESSYNEQFFGPGTRLTVL.